One sample yielded the 14 T cell receptor beta chains listed below, sequenced in a study of radiotherapy plus CTLA-4 blockade in lung cancer. Clones were sequenced by immunoSEQ multiplex PCR, and TCRdb holds only the in-frame ones, with some missing. The data show 84,000 or so clones, around 81% seen once. The input for sequencing was peripheral blood, taken from a patient treated with radiotherapy plus ipilimumab. These receptor sequences come from a human donor with non-small cell lung cancer that progressed on radiotherapy plus ipilimumab.

V and J are TRBV7-2 and TRBJ2-5; D might be TRBD1 (5 bases). V shed 3 bases and J shed 4 bases, with 12 bases lying between them. Germline V gives CDR1 SGHTA, CDR2 FQGNSA. This CDR3 spans 14 amino acids. CDR3 residues: CASSFRQGGETQYF. CDR3 DNA: TGTGCCAGCAGCTTTCGGCAGGGCGGAGAGACCCAGTACTTC.

The genes are TRBV15 and TRBJ1-4; no definite D call. Germline CDR1 and CDR2: LNHNV and YYDKDF (reference sequence). This CDR3 comprises 12 residues. Trimming removed 2 bases from V and 16 bases from J, with 14 bases in between. This chain's CDR3 is CATSRYQNGQFF. CDR3 bases: TGTGCCACCAGCAGATATCAAAACGGGCAGTTTTTT.

The gene calls are TRBV7-9 and TRBJ2-7; D unclear. CDR3 length equals 13 residues. V was pared by 2 bases and J by 0 bases, with 5 bases between. Germline V gene sequence: CDR1 SEHNR, CDR2 FQNEAQ (reference sequence). The DNA of the CDR3 is TGTGCCAGCAGCTTATCTCTCTCCTACGAGCAGTACTTC. It encodes CASSLSLSYEQYF.

V and J are TRBV5-1 and TRBJ1-1; maybe TRBD1 (5 bases). Looked up from germline, CDR1 is SGHRS and CDR2 is YFSETQ. V lost 7 bases and J lost 5, with 9 bases in between. The CDR3 extends over 11 amino acids. The CDR3 protein is CASSGRTEAFF. The CDR3 DNA is TGCGCCAGCTCAGGGAGGACTGAAGCTTTCTTT.

The chain employs TRBV6-5 and TRBJ2-4, with D hard to call. This CDR3 spans 15 amino acids. Between the trimmed V and J ends, which lost 7 bases and 0 bases, there was a span of 13 bases. Per the germline V gene, CDR1 is MNHEY and CDR2 is SVGAGI. The DNA of the CDR3 is TGTGCCAGCAAAAGTTCCTCCAGAGCCAAAAACATTCAGTACTTC. The encoded protein is CASKSSSRAKNIQYF.

This clone was seen a single time. This chain connects TRBV2 to TRBJ2-5; 10 positions match TRBD2. The CDR3 consists of 15 residues. The germline V gene encodes CDR1 SNHLY and CDR2 FYNNEI. V lost 6 bases, J lost 7 bases, and 11 bases stayed unmatched. The CDR3 protein is CASRGTSALGGTQYF. CDR3 coding DNA: TGTGCCAGCAGGGGGACTAGCGCCTTAGGTGGGACCCAGTACTTC.

This chain connects TRBV19 to TRBJ2-3; 8 bases are shared with TRBD2. CDR1 is LNHDA and CDR2 is SQIVND in the germline V gene (reference sequence). The CDR3 runs 15 residues. J gave up 7 bases and V 7 bases, and 13 bases lay outside the gene matches. Here the CDR3 reads CASTQPGLGSHTQYF. For the CDR3, the DNA is TGTGCCAGTACCCAGCCGGGACTAGGCTCCCATACGCAGTATTTT.

V usage is TRBV4-3 and J usage is TRBJ2-3, with 10 bases that match TRBD2. Germline-derived CDR1 and CDR2 are LGHNA and YSLEER. V was clipped by 0 bases and J by 0 bases; unmatched bases: 12. The CDR3 contains 20 residues. CDR3 DNA: TGCGCCAGCAGCCAAGACGGGCTAGCGGGGGAGTCATCTAGCACAGATACGCAGTATTTT. It codes for CASSQDGLAGESSSTDTQYF.

CDR3 sequence reads: CASSWRIAAGGEQFF. In DNA form, the CDR3 reads TGTGCCAGCAGCTGGCGAATAGCGGCGGGGGGTGAGCAGTTCTTC. The chain employs TRBV7-2 and TRBJ2-1; 8 nucleotides agree with TRBD2. J gave up 9 bases and V 4 bases, and 11 bases lay outside the gene matches. The germline V gene encodes CDR1 SGHTA and CDR2 FQGNSA. The CDR3 contains 15 residues.

The genes are TRBV18 and TRBJ2-2; TRBD1 agrees at 9 bases. The CDR3 runs 17 residues. The V segment lost 0 bases and the J segment 0 bases; nucleotides outside the gene matches: 2. The germline V gene encodes CDR1 KGHSH and CDR2 LQKENI. The DNA of the CDR3 is TGTGCCAGCTCACCACCCGGGACAGGGACGAACACCGGGGAGCTGTTTTTT. Protein product: CASSPPGTGTNTGELFF.

The rearrangement uses TRBV6-1 and TRBJ2-2; D is possibly TRBD1 (6 bases). The CDR3 covers 15 residues. V was clipped by 6 bases and J by 4 bases, with 15 bases between them. Germline V gives CDR1 MNHNS, CDR2 SASEGT. For the CDR3, the DNA is TGTGCCAGCAGGGCCGGACAGCTAACCACCGGGGAGCTGTTTTTT. Protein sequence: CASRAGQLTTGELFF.

V usage is TRBV4-2 and J usage is TRBJ1-1; no clear D. The length of the CDR3 is 15 residues. The V and J ends lost 5 bases and 0 bases respectively, with 13 bases between them. From germline, CDR1 is LGHNA and CDR2 YNFKEQ. CDR3 nucleotides: TGTGCCAGCAGCGACCGGCCGCTAATGAACACTGAAGCTTTCTTT. It codes for CASSDRPLMNTEAFF.

V gene TRBV11-2 combines with J gene TRBJ1-1; tentatively, D is TRBD1 (5 bases). The CDR3 contains 15 residues. Deletions cut 4 bases from V and 1 base from J, with 13 bases between. CDR1 SGHAT and CDR2 FQNNGV come from the germline V gene. The CDR3 here is CASSSPGLTNTEAFF. The CDR3 DNA follows: TGTGCCAGCAGCTCCCCGGGACTCACGAACACTGAAGCTTTCTTT.

The chain combines TRBV19 with TRBJ1-1, with TRBD1 identical over 7 bases. This CDR3 region has 14 residues. Germline V gene data show CDR1 as LNHDA and CDR2 as SQIVND (reference sequence). J gave up 3 bases and V 8 bases, and 9 bases lay outside the gene matches. In nucleotides, the CDR3 is TGTGCCAGTTCCAACAGGGGAGGGGACACTGAAGCTTTCTTT. Residues: CASSNRGGDTEAFF.